This is a list of T cell receptor beta chains from one sample in a study of CD8+CD57+ T cells in acquired aplastic anemia. Each CDR3 protein gets one entry after TCRdb re-called the reads with MiXCR. The repertoire holds roughly 51,000 distinct CDR3 sequences, with approximately 78% as singletons. The sequenced sample was sorted CD4+, CD8+, or CD8+CD57+ T cells (not recorded which) from PBMCs. Receptors were obtained from a human donor in good health, serving as a control. The CDR3 runs from the conserved cysteine through the conserved F or W. D genes are given only for firm matches. Clone size appears in some rows only: once, few, many, or a class for an expanded clone.

size	D	V	J	CDR3	DNA
.	TRBD1	TRBV12-3/TRBV12-4	TRBJ2-2	CASSAGTGGKAGELFF	TGTGCCAGCAGTGCCGGGACAGGGGGCAAGGCCGGGGAGCTGTTTTTT
once	TRBD1	TRBV25-1	TRBJ1-2	CASSEKSDRGRFYGYTF	TGTGCCAGCAGTGAAAAAAGTGACAGGGGGCGATTCTATGGCTACACCTTC
.	TRBD2	TRBV29-1	TRBJ2-1	CSGGLAGPFYNEQFF	TGCAGCGGGGGACTAGCGGGGCCATTTTACAATGAGCAGTTCTTC
.	.	TRBV19	TRBJ1-2	CASSIGTEDYGYTF	TGTGCCAGTAGTATAGGGACAGAAGACTATGGCTACACCTTC
.	TRBD1	TRBV2	TRBJ1-2	CASSPRGQDDGYTF	TGTGCCAGCAGTCCACGAGGACAGGATGATGGCTACACCTTC
.	.	TRBV25-1	TRBJ2-1	CASSVAGTYNEQFF	TGTGCCAGCAGTGTCGCGGGAACCTACAATGAGCAGTTCTTC
.	TRBD2	TRBV20-1	TRBJ2-5	CSASGTSLETQYF	TGCAGTGCTAGTGGGACTAGTTTAGAGACCCAGTACTTC
.	.	TRBV7-9	TRBJ2-7	CASSRQSSYEQYF	TGTGCCAGCAGCCGACAGAGCTCCTACGAGCAGTACTTC
many	.	TRBV6-6	TRBJ1-2	CASSYAGYTF	TGTGCCAGCAGTTACGCGGGCTACACCTTC
.	.	TRBV20-1	TRBJ1-1	CSASLRGGTEAFF	TGCAGTGCTAGTCTGCGGGGGGGAACTGAAGCTTTCTTT
.	.	TRBV25-1	TRBJ1-2	CASSEISLATPIGYTF	TGTGCCAGCAGTGAAATCTCCCTAGCGACACCTATCGGCTACACCTTC
.	.	TRBV9	TRBJ1-2	CASSVEGVPNYGYTF	TGTGCCAGCAGCGTAGAGGGGGTCCCCAACTATGGCTACACCTTC
.	TRBD1	TRBV19	TRBJ2-5	CASSATGEETQYF	TGTGCCAGTAGTGCTACAGGGGAAGAGACCCAGTACTTC
.	.	TRBV19	TRBJ1-2	CASSSYQGYGYTF	TGTGCCAGTAGTAGCTACCAGGGCTATGGCTACACCTTC
few	TRBD1	TRBV7-3	TRBJ1-1	CASSADRDTEAFF	TGTGCCAGCAGCGCCGACAGGGACACTGAAGCTTTCTTT
.	.	TRBV19	TRBJ1-2	CASSISGGAHYGYTF	TGTGCCAGTAGTATTTCGGGGGGCGCGCACTATGGCTACACCTTC
.	.	TRBV24-1	TRBJ2-1	CATSDFGGAYNEQFF	TGTGCCACCAGTGATTTTGGGGGAGCCTACAATGAGCAGTTCTTC
.	.	TRBV10-1	TRBJ2-7	CASRDGAIPYEQYF	TGCGCCAGCCGGGACGGGGCGATCCCCTACGAGCAGTACTTC
.	TRBD1	TRBV7-2	TRBJ1-2	CASRQGARDGYTF	TGTGCCAGCAGGCAGGGGGCAAGGGATGGCTACACCTTC
once	.	TRBV20-1	TRBJ2-3	CSARDVKGTDTQYF	TGCAGTGCTAGAGATGTAAAAGGCACAGATACGCAGTATTTT
many	TRBD1	TRBV20-1	TRBJ1-3	CSATDRVPSSSGNTIYF	TGCAGTGCCACGGACAGGGTTCCATCAAGTTCTGGAAACACCATATATTTT
.	.	TRBV9	TRBJ1-1	CASSVEHSTEAFF	TGTGCCAGCAGCGTAGAACACAGCACTGAAGCTTTCTTT
.	.	TRBV7-2	TRBJ1-2	CASSTIGVYGYTF	TGTGCCAGCAGCACCATTGGTGTCTATGGCTACACCTTC
medium-sized	TRBD2	TRBV10-3	TRBJ2-7	CAISGSSGTDYEQYF	TGTGCCATCAGTGGATCTAGCGGGACTGACTACGAGCAGTACTTC
.	.	TRBV24-1	TRBJ2-3	CATSPGQNRDTQYF	TGTGCCACCAGTCCAGGCCAAAATCGTGATACGCAGTATTTT
.	.	TRBV25-1	TRBJ2-1	CASSEYPLPEQLF	TGTGCCAGCAGTGAATATCCCCTACCCGAGCAGCTCTTC
.	.	TRBV2	TRBJ1-2	CASKSLDYYGYTF	TGTGCCAGCAAAAGTCTCGACTACTATGGCTACACCTTC
.	.	TRBV29-1	TRBJ2-3	CSVVGYGDTQYF	TGCAGCGTTGTGGGATACGGGGATACGCAGTATTTT
.	TRBD2	TRBV25-1	TRBJ2-1	CASSESSGPYNEQFF	TGTGCCAGCAGTGAATCTAGCGGGCCCTACAATGAGCAGTTCTTC
.	TRBD1	TRBV11-3	TRBJ2-7	CASSPRTGHHEQYF	TGCGCCAGCAGCCCCCGGACAGGGCACCACGAGCAGTACTTC
few	.	TRBV2	TRBJ2-5	CASSVTETQYF	TGTGCCAGCAGTGTCACGGAGACCCAGTACTTC
.	TRBD2	TRBV7-2	TRBJ2-7	CASSPSGGGHEQYF	TGTGCCAGCAGCCCCAGCGGGGGGGGTCACGAGCAGTACTTC
.	.	TRBV7-8	TRBJ2-2	CASSLAPGDTGELFF	TGTGCCAGCAGCTTAGCCCCAGGCGACACCGGGGAGCTGTTTTTT
.	TRBD1	TRBV19	TRBJ1-2	CASSSGGNYGYTF	TGTGCCAGTAGTTCAGGGGGTAACTATGGCTACACCTTC
.	.	TRBV2	TRBJ1-1	CASRWGNTEAFF	TGTGCCAGCAGGTGGGGGAACACTGAAGCTTTCTTT